The source of this TCR beta chain is a study of cytomegalovirus exposure and HLA in healthy donors. This clone was counted a single time. Its target is unknown. Study results and caveats: Later on, analysis showed that most CMV-associated TCR beta chains appeared to be HLA-restricted.

A multiplex PCR was run with 60 Vbeta primers and 13 Jbeta primers. Method: immunoSEQ multiplex PCR; TCRdb's copy keeps in-frame clones and lacks some. The repertoire has over 80,000 clones, approximately 73% of them found once; the top ten carry roughly 3.5%. The sequenced sample was PBMCs. This sequence was found in a man aged 40-50 years in good health and CMV-seronegative.

CDR3 sequence (DNA): TGTGCCATCAGTGATTGGGAGAGGGTTGAGTCACCCCTCCACTTT. It is translated as CAISDWERVESPLHF. The rearrangement uses TRBV10-3 and TRBJ1-6; D gene unclear. Germline CDR1 reads ENHRY; CDR2 reads SYGVKD. The CDR3 extends over 15 amino acids. The V gene lost 3 bases and the J gene lost 10 bases, with 16 bases spanning the gap.